This paragraph covers one T cell receptor (beta chain) sequence. What it recognizes is unknown. The data are from a study of T cell responses to AZD1222 COVID-19 vaccine. General study findings and limits: Vaccine-associated CD4 TCRs spanned spike, dominant at 160-218 and 743-854. Two AZD1222 doses significantly raised spike-specific TCR breadth and depth over controls. In all cases, repertoires were sampled only after the peak T cell response.

The CDR3 is made up of 16 amino acids. Unmatched junction bases numbered 3, after V lost 5 bases and J lost 0 bases. CDR1 is LNHDA, CDR2 SQIVND, per germline (reference sequence). Clones were read by immunoSEQ multiplex PCR, and TCRdb kept only the in-frame ones, dropping some. The sample lists approximately 70,000 clones, 80% occurring once. The chain recombines TRBV19 with TRBJ2-6, with 8 positions matching TRBD1. Sequenced material: peripheral blood, taken 28 days after the second AZD1222 dose. This clonotype was sampled from an adult who received the AZD1222 COVID-19 vaccine. The CDR3 sequence: CASSVDRGSGANVLTF. Written as DNA, the CDR3 is TGTGCCAGTAGTGTTGACAGGGGCTCTGGGGCCAACGTCCTGACTTTC.